This T cell receptor beta chain stems from a study of PD-1 blockade in classical Hodgkin lymphoma. General study results and limits: Complete responders entered with baseline diversity on par with newly diagnosed patients, the results showed.

Every patient relapsed after autologous stem cell transplantation, and brentuximab vedotin exposure varied. This table comes from immunoSEQ multiplex PCR, and its TCRdb copy is limited to in-frame clones, with some not included. Among some 50,000 clones, 73% were seen once, and the ten largest hold approximately 10%. A word on this clone: Its antigen is not identified.

There are 18 residues in the CDR3. Trimming cost V 2 bases and J 0 bases; bases outside gene matches: 12. Per germline, CDR1 SEHNR and CDR2 FQNEAQ (reference sequence). The sequenced sample was peripheral blood mononuclear cells (PBMCs), obtained at baseline. The receptor was isolated from a human donor with classical Hodgkin lymphoma. The J gene is TRBJ1-2, the V gene TRBV7-9, with 7 bases identical to TRBD1. The CDR3 DNA sequence: TGTGCCAGCAGCTTACCCCGCTTACAGGGGCTAGCTAACTATGGCTACACCTTC. It encodes CASSLPRLQGLANYGYTF.